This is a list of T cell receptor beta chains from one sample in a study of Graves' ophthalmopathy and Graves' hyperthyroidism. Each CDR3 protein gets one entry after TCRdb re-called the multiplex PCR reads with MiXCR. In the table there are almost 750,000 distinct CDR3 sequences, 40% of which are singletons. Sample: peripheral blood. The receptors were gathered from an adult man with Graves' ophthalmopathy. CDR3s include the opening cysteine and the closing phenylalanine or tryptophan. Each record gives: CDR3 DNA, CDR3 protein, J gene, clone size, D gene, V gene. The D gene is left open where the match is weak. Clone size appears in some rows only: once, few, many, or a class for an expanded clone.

TGTGCCACCAGTGATCGACAGTTAGGCACAGATACGCAGTATTTT,CATSDRQLGTDTQYF,TRBJ2-3,NA,NA,TRBV24-1
TGTGCCAGCAGCCATCGGACGGAAACCTACGAGCAGTACTTC,CASSHRTETYEQYF,TRBJ2-7,NA,NA,TRBV5-4
TGTGCCACCAGCAGTGGGGACGACCGGGGCTACACCTTC,CATSSGDDRGYTF,TRBJ1-2,NA,NA,TRBV15
TGCGCCAGCAGCGATCTAGGGTACGAGCAGTACTTC,CASSDLGYEQYF,TRBJ2-7,few,NA,TRBV5-1
TGTGCCAGCAGCGTTCAGGCCCCCTACGAGCAGTACTTC,CASSVQAPYEQYF,TRBJ2-7,few,NA,TRBV6-5
TGTGCCAGCTCACCGTCTTTGGGGGAGCTGTTTTTT,CASSPSLGELFF,TRBJ2-2,NA,NA,TRBV25-1
TGTGCCAGCAGGATTACATCGGGCACTGAAGCTTTCTTT,CASRITSGTEAFF,TRBJ1-1,NA,NA,TRBV5-6
TGCGCCAGCACCTACAGGAGGAACACTGAAGCTTTCTTT,CASTYRRNTEAFF,TRBJ1-1,many,NA,TRBV10-2
TGTGCCAGCAGTTCACCCGGCGGAAACGAAGCTTTCTTT,CASSSPGGNEAFF,TRBJ1-1,once,NA,TRBV25-1
TGTGCCAGCAGCTCCCACAGGGGGGGCACCGGGGAGCTGTTTTTT,CASSSHRGGTGELFF,TRBJ2-2,few,NA,TRBV7-2
TGTGCCAGCAGCTTGTTCCGGGACTCCAGAGGGCAGGACTTC,CASSLFRDSRGQDF,TRBJ2-7,NA,NA,TRBV5-6
TGTGCCAGCAGCCCGAGGGGTGGCCAGTACAATGAGCAGTTCTTT,CASSPRGGQYNEQFF,TRBJ1-1,NA,NA,TRBV11-2
TGTGCCAGCAGCTCCCCGACGGTTAACGTCCTGACTTTC,CASSSPTVNVLTF,TRBJ2-6,many,NA,TRBV7-2
TGTGCCAGCAGCGTAGGAGGGGGCTCTGGAAACACCATATATTTT,CASSVGGGSGNTIYF,TRBJ1-3,many,NA,TRBV9
TGTGCCAGCAGCTTAGTGAGACGCTCACCCCTCCACTTT,CASSLVRRSPLHF,TRBJ1-6,NA,NA,TRBV13
TGTGCCAGCAGTGCAACCTACGGGACAGGGCAGGAGACCCAGTACTTC,CASSATYGTGQETQYF,TRBJ2-5,NA,TRBD1,TRBV7-6
TGTGCCAGCAGCGCGGGACAGGGGCAGACCCAGTACTTC,CASSAGQGQTQYF,TRBJ2-5,NA,TRBD1,TRBV2
TGCAGTGCTCGGGTCGCGGTGGCAACCGGGGAGCTGTTTTTT,CSARVAVATGELFF,TRBJ2-2,NA,NA,TRBV20-1
TGTGCCCAGGGAGTGAACACTGAAGCTTTCTTT,CAQGVNTEAFF,TRBJ1-1,few,NA,TRBV30
TGTGCCAGCAGCGTAGCCCCGGGACAGGGGGCTAGGAACGCTGAAGCTTTCTTT,CASSVAPGQGARNAEAFF,TRBJ1-1,NA,TRBD1,TRBV9
TGTGCCAGCATCCCCACTGAGGAGGGCTACACCTTC,CASIPTEEGYTF,TRBJ1-2,NA,NA,TRBV2
TGTGCCAGCAGCTTGGGGGGGAACGATGGCTACACCTTC,CASSLGGNDGYTF,TRBJ1-2,NA,NA,TRBV11-2
TGTGCCAGCAGCTTGGACGGGACAGGGAACGAGCAGTACTTC,CASSLDGTGNEQYF,TRBJ2-7,NA,TRBD1,TRBV5-6
TGTGCCAGCAGTTACGGTGGTAGCGGAGTTCGGGAGACCCAGTACTTC,CASSYGGSGVRETQYF,TRBJ2-5,NA,NA,TRBV2
TGTGCCAGCAGATCTGGGACAAGGGGGCGGAACACTGAAAAACTGTTTTTT,CASRSGTRGRNTEKLFF,TRBJ1-4,NA,TRBD1,TRBV7-9
TGTGCCAGCAGCCCTCCCTTGACTAGCGGGGGCACCGGGGAGCTGTTTTTT,CASSPPLTSGGTGELFF,TRBJ2-2,few,TRBD2,TRBV7-9
TGTGCCAGCAGCCACGGGACCGCTCCAGATAACTCTGGGGCCAACGTCCTGACTTTC,CASSHGTAPDNSGANVLTF,TRBJ2-6,few,NA,TRBV7-9
TGCGCCAGCAGCCCAAACCCACATATAAGCAATCAGCCCCAGCATTTT,CASSPNPHISNQPQHF,TRBJ1-5,NA,NA,TRBV7-2
TGTGCCATCAGCGGGACAGGCGAGCAGTACTTC,CAISGTGEQYF,TRBJ2-7,many,TRBD1,TRBV10-3
TGCGCCAGCAGCCAAGATATGGGGACGGAGACCCAGTACTTC,CASSQDMGTETQYF,TRBJ2-5,NA,NA,TRBV5-1
TGTGCCACCAGTGACCCATCACGGAAGGATGGCTACACCTTC,CATSDPSRKDGYTF,TRBJ1-2,many,NA,TRBV24-1
TGTGCCAGCAGCTTGGCCTGGAGGCAAGAGACCCAGTACTTC,CASSLAWRQETQYF,TRBJ2-5,NA,NA,TRBV5-8
TGTGCCACCGAGAGGTCAGGGATCTACGAGCAGTACTTC,CATERSGIYEQYF,TRBJ2-7,NA,NA,TRBV5-8
TGTGCCAGCAGGCCCGCAGGGAACACTGAAGCTTTCTTT,CASRPAGNTEAFF,TRBJ1-1,NA,NA,TRBV27
TGCAGCGCGGAGACAGGGGCTGGGGCCAACGTCCTGACTTTC,CSAETGAGANVLTF,TRBJ2-6,NA,TRBD1,TRBV29-1
TGTGCCAGCAGTTATACGAGCACTGAAGCTTTCTTT,CASSYTSTEAFF,TRBJ1-1,NA,NA,TRBV28
TGCAGCGTTGAAGATGGCGGGGCTGGGGCCAACGTCCTGACTTTC,CSVEDGGAGANVLTF,TRBJ2-6,many,NA,TRBV29-1
TGTGCCAGCCAAAGGGTCCTGGGCAATCAGCCCCAGCATTTT,CASQRVLGNQPQHF,TRBJ1-5,NA,NA,TRBV2
TGCAGTGCTATCCCCGGGAGTTCCGACGAGCAGTACTTC,CSAIPGSSDEQYF,TRBJ2-7,few,NA,TRBV20-1
TGTGCCAGCAGTTTAATCGGGGAGAGGCAGGAGACCCAGTACTTC,CASSLIGERQETQYF,TRBJ2-5,few,NA,TRBV12-3/TRBV12-4
TGTGCCAGCAGCTTGTGGGGGGGGCCCGGCTACACCTTC,CASSLWGGPGYTF,TRBJ1-2,once,NA,TRBV5-6
TGTGCCAGCAGCCCAGGCGGCAGACCCTATGGCTACACCTTC,CASSPGGRPYGYTF,TRBJ1-2,few,NA,TRBV9
TGTGCCACCAGCAGAGATCGCCTCGATAGGGAAGTCCAGGAAAAACTGTTTTTT,CATSRDRLDREVQEKLFF,TRBJ1-4,NA,NA,TRBV15
TGTGCCAGCTCACCTTCGGACGGGAACTATGGCTACACCTTC,CASSPSDGNYGYTF,TRBJ1-2,NA,NA,TRBV2
TGCAGCGTTGGTTTAGCGGGAAGCACAGATACGCAGTATTTT,CSVGLAGSTDTQYF,TRBJ2-3,few,TRBD2,TRBV29-1
TGTGCCAGCAGCTTAGCGGTCGGGGATGGGGAAAAACTGTTTTTT,CASSLAVGDGEKLFF,TRBJ1-4,many,NA,TRBV7-9
TGTGCCACCAGCAGCAGCGGGGGGGACTCCTACGAGCAGTACTTC,CATSSSGGDSYEQYF,TRBJ2-7,many,TRBD2,TRBV15
TGTGCCAGCAGTACAAACAGGGAGGCTGAAGCTTTCTTT,CASSTNREAEAFF,TRBJ1-1,NA,NA,TRBV12-3/TRBV12-4
TGTGCCAGCAGACAAGATGTGCAGGGTACAACTGAAGCTTTCTTT,CASRQDVQGTTEAFF,TRBJ1-1,NA,NA,TRBV4-2
TGTGCCAGCGTTGATGGGAGGGACGGTGGCTACACCTTC,CASVDGRDGGYTF,TRBJ1-2,few,NA,TRBV2
TGTGCCAGCAGCTTATCTGGAACCTGGGCCACTGAAGCTTTCTTT,CASSLSGTWATEAFF,TRBJ1-1,many,NA,TRBV7-2
TGCAGCGTTGAAGAAGCCCGAGAGACCCAGTACTTC,CSVEEARETQYF,TRBJ2-5,many,NA,TRBV29-1
TGTGCCAGCAGTTTTTCAGGCACTGAAGCTTTCTTT,CASSFSGTEAFF,TRBJ1-1,many,NA,TRBV12-3/TRBV12-4
TGTGCCAGTAGTAAAACGGGGAGTGGCACTGAAGCTTTCTTT,CASSKTGSGTEAFF,TRBJ1-1,NA,NA,TRBV19
TGTGCCAGCAGCTTAGATCGGGGCGAGCAGTACTTC,CASSLDRGEQYF,TRBJ2-7,many,NA,TRBV13